The entry that follows covers one TCR beta chain sequence. This CDR3 contains 15 residues. In germline, CDR1 is WNHNN, CDR2 SYGVQD (reference sequence). Trimming took 3 bases from V and 4 from J; bases not matched to a gene: 4. These data belong to a study of blood T cell repertoires in COVID-19. The wider study: The analysed material was cDNA or gDNA that came from T cells, B-cell-depleted T cells, or PBMCs.

Some clones are missing from TCRdb's copy, which holds only in-frame ones; the method was immunoSEQ multiplex PCR. Among a few hundred thousand clones listed, roughly 84% were seen once. Within the 2 weeks before study entry, each person in the exposed group met a COVID-19 case. Material for sequencing was PBMCs or T cells enriched from blood (not recorded which). This sequence joins TRBV10-1 and TRBJ2-2; 8 bases are a match to TRBD2. The TCR was taken from a woman aged 50 to 60 who had been exposed to COVID-19. CDR3 DNA sequence: TGCGCCAGCAGTGACCAGCGGGGGACCACCGGGGAGCTGTTTTTT. It yields the protein CASSDQRGTTGELFF.